This T cell receptor (beta chain) was sequenced during a study of T-cell reconstitution after alpha-beta-depleted transplantation in children. Unique molecular identifiers were built into the TCRbeta library. TCRdb called the PCR reads again in MiXCR, with one record for every CDR3 protein. The sample comprises about 540,000 distinct CDR3 sequences, 15% to 20% of which are singletons, and 2.5% to 3.5% rests with the top ten. V dropped 4 bases and J dropped 0 bases, with 9 bases sitting between them. The CDR3 is made up of 14 amino acids. The V gene's germline CDR1 is LNHDA and CDR2 SQIVND (reference sequence).

This receptor was identified in a human donor who donated a stem cell graft to a child with acute lymphoblastic leukemia. The input for sequencing was PBMCs from the stem cell graft donor, taken from the stem cell graft. The V gene is TRBV19, the J gene TRBJ1-2, with D perhaps TRBD1 (5 bases). The CDR3, as DNA: TGTGCCAGTAGTACCAGGGTCTCTAACTATGGCTACACCTTC. It encodes CASSTRVSNYGYTF.